The TCR beta chain under discussion was sequenced for a study of cytomegalovirus exposure and HLA in healthy donors. CDR3 length equals 16 residues. V shed 8 bases and J shed 6 bases, with 23 bases lying between them. Per germline, CDR1 MNHNY and CDR2 SVGAGI (reference sequence). With 60 Vbeta and 13 Jbeta primers, the PCR was carried out. Measured with immunoSEQ multiplex PCR; TCRdb has only the in-frame clones, and not every one. Here the sample spans about 130,000 clones, around 79% being singletons. This chain joins TRBV6-6 and TRBJ1-5; D is perhaps TRBD1 (5 bases). Specimen: PBMCs. The sequence came from a woman in her forties in good health and CMV-seropositive. CDR3 sequence: CASSHGTGGPGQPQHF. In DNA form, the CDR3 reads TGTGCCAGCTCTCACGGGACGGGAGGGCCAGGTCAGCCCCAGCATTTT.